The rows below give T cell receptor beta chains drawn from one sample of a study of blood T cell repertoires in COVID-19. Profiling relied on immunoSEQ multiplex PCR, and the TCRdb table lists in-frame clones only, not all of them. This sample has some 80,000 clones, with 65% to 85% found just once. Sequenced: peripheral blood. The receptors come from a man aged 55 to 70 with active or convalescent COVID-19. CDR3s leave out the opening cysteine and the closing phenylalanine or tryptophan. Each record gives: J gene, V gene, clone size, CDR3 protein. Size tells how often a clone was seen (once, few, many) or the class of an expanded clone, and some rows leave it out.

J gene: TRBJ1-1; V gene: TRBV7-8; clone size: few; CDR3 protein: ASSLIQGNTEAF
J gene: TRBJ1-6; V gene: TRBV5-1; clone size: .; CDR3 protein: ASSLQEGGSPLH
J gene: TRBJ1-1; V gene: TRBV7-2; clone size: .; CDR3 protein: ASSAPSGTEKNTEAF
J gene: TRBJ1-3; V gene: TRBV5-1; clone size: .; CDR3 protein: ASSPGHISGNTIY
J gene: TRBJ1-4; V gene: TRBV5-5; clone size: .; CDR3 protein: ASSMDRAAEKLF
J gene: TRBJ2-5; V gene: TRBV2; clone size: .; CDR3 protein: ASSEEGQGQETQY
J gene: TRBJ2-3; V gene: TRBV7-2; clone size: .; CDR3 protein: ASSLVGGGTGATDTQY
J gene: TRBJ2-2; V gene: TRBV7-9; clone size: .; CDR3 protein: ASSVDRVSAGELF
J gene: TRBJ1-5; V gene: TRBV27; clone size: .; CDR3 protein: ASSETGTGKSQPQH
J gene: TRBJ1-2; V gene: TRBV13; clone size: .; CDR3 protein: ASEPTPPRDRNYGYT
J gene: TRBJ2-2; V gene: TRBV10-3; clone size: .; CDR3 protein: AISLKGQGSTGELF
J gene: TRBJ2-1; V gene: TRBV7-2; clone size: .; CDR3 protein: ASSLRGLANEQF
J gene: TRBJ2-1; V gene: TRBV7-3; clone size: medium-sized; CDR3 protein: ASSLNLAGIYNEQF
J gene: TRBJ2-2; V gene: TRBV9; clone size: .; CDR3 protein: ASSGTGAGGELF
J gene: TRBJ2-5; V gene: TRBV29-1; clone size: .; CDR3 protein: SVVSGGAAETQY
J gene: TRBJ2-4; V gene: TRBV6-2/TRBV6-3; clone size: .; CDR3 protein: ASSPGTGLNIQY
J gene: TRBJ1-2; V gene: TRBV19; clone size: .; CDR3 protein: ASSGGTGGAGSDGYT
J gene: TRBJ2-2; V gene: TRBV29-1; clone size: .; CDR3 protein: SAAPSGGTDTGELF
J gene: TRBJ2-7; V gene: TRBV9; clone size: .; CDR3 protein: ASSVGREGDEQY
J gene: TRBJ1-2; V gene: TRBV16; clone size: once; CDR3 protein: ASSLRDRTNYGYT
J gene: TRBJ2-3; V gene: TRBV2; clone size: once; CDR3 protein: ASSGTLSTDTQY
J gene: TRBJ2-3; V gene: TRBV7-2; clone size: .; CDR3 protein: ASSLLRLAGRTDTQY
J gene: TRBJ2-2; V gene: TRBV5-1; clone size: .; CDR3 protein: ASSLVGTGNTGELF
J gene: TRBJ2-5; V gene: TRBV5-1; clone size: .; CDR3 protein: ASSFDSSGGAQETQY
J gene: TRBJ1-4; V gene: TRBV4-3; clone size: .; CDR3 protein: ATQDSGTGNEKLF
J gene: TRBJ1-2; V gene: TRBV6-2/TRBV6-3; clone size: .; CDR3 protein: ASSHRQGLNYGYT
J gene: TRBJ1-1; V gene: TRBV5-8; clone size: .; CDR3 protein: ASRSGQGRGGTEAF
J gene: TRBJ2-7; V gene: TRBV3-1/TRBV3-2; clone size: .; CDR3 protein: ASSQGGWEQY
J gene: TRBJ2-7; V gene: TRBV6-2/TRBV6-3; clone size: .; CDR3 protein: ASSTPPGLRSGQY
J gene: TRBJ1-3; V gene: TRBV6-5; clone size: .; CDR3 protein: ASSYSIGHSGNTIY
J gene: TRBJ2-1; V gene: TRBV9; clone size: .; CDR3 protein: ASSVGPSGGLDNEQF
J gene: TRBJ2-5; V gene: TRBV9; clone size: few; CDR3 protein: ASSATSGVGETQY
J gene: TRBJ2-3; V gene: TRBV7-2; clone size: .; CDR3 protein: ASSQTWTRVPTDTQY
J gene: TRBJ1-6; V gene: TRBV10-3; clone size: .; CDR3 protein: AISEWGDYNSPLH
J gene: TRBJ2-1; V gene: TRBV30; clone size: .; CDR3 protein: AWSVGGRNEQF
J gene: TRBJ2-1; V gene: TRBV5-4; clone size: .; CDR3 protein: ASSSQGGGVNEQF
J gene: TRBJ2-3; V gene: TRBV25-1; clone size: .; CDR3 protein: ASSSLAGGPGDTQY
J gene: TRBJ2-5; V gene: TRBV7-9; clone size: few; CDR3 protein: ASSPFNVTGGAETQY
J gene: TRBJ2-6; V gene: TRBV6-6; clone size: once; CDR3 protein: ASSYDSISGANVLT
J gene: TRBJ2-3; V gene: TRBV12-3/TRBV12-4; clone size: .; CDR3 protein: ASCRGSTDTQY
J gene: TRBJ2-1; V gene: TRBV5-5; clone size: once; CDR3 protein: ASSPIDNEQF
J gene: TRBJ2-5; V gene: TRBV9; clone size: .; CDR3 protein: ASSVGSGGQETQY
J gene: TRBJ1-2; V gene: TRBV13; clone size: .; CDR3 protein: ASSLGQGPYGYT
J gene: TRBJ2-1; V gene: TRBV9; clone size: few; CDR3 protein: ASSVVSGGWDSYNEQF
J gene: TRBJ2-5; V gene: TRBV27; clone size: .; CDR3 protein: ASSSNSGGAGRETQY
J gene: TRBJ2-7; V gene: TRBV7-2; clone size: .; CDR3 protein: ASSLDGGGAPVREQY
J gene: TRBJ2-3; V gene: TRBV6-5; clone size: .; CDR3 protein: ASRLQGGTDTQY
J gene: TRBJ1-2; V gene: TRBV24-1; clone size: .; CDR3 protein: ATSDSPGPHGYT
J gene: TRBJ1-1; V gene: TRBV5-6; clone size: .; CDR3 protein: ASSLPGQGVRGSSEAF
J gene: TRBJ1-1; V gene: TRBV5-8; clone size: .; CDR3 protein: ASSFSGLANTEAF
J gene: TRBJ1-6; V gene: TRBV5-1; clone size: .; CDR3 protein: ASSKGSEANSPLH
J gene: TRBJ2-1; V gene: TRBV7-6; clone size: .; CDR3 protein: ASSLERGANEQF
J gene: TRBJ1-4; V gene: TRBV4-1; clone size: .; CDR3 protein: ASTPLGTLNEKLF
J gene: TRBJ2-3; V gene: TRBV7-2; clone size: few; CDR3 protein: ASSLDVTRADTQY
J gene: TRBJ1-1; V gene: TRBV5-1; clone size: .; CDR3 protein: ASSSPGQDEAF
J gene: TRBJ1-1; V gene: TRBV7-9; clone size: .; CDR3 protein: ASSPWTANTEAF
J gene: TRBJ1-3; V gene: TRBV18; clone size: .; CDR3 protein: ASSPREPSSGNTIY
J gene: TRBJ2-3; V gene: TRBV5-6; clone size: .; CDR3 protein: ASSLRGVGTDTQY
J gene: TRBJ2-1; V gene: TRBV10-2; clone size: .; CDR3 protein: ASTQSVAGEQF
J gene: TRBJ1-2; V gene: TRBV14; clone size: .; CDR3 protein: ASSQAGVVGYT